The 24 T cell receptor beta chains below come from one sample, sequenced in a study of shared clonotypes between healthy human individuals. Clones were sequenced by immunoSEQ multiplex PCR, and TCRdb holds only the in-frame ones, with some missing. Of about 1,900,000 clones in the sample, just under 95% are singletons; the top ten hold roughly 1.2%. Naive CD8 cells were CD45RO-negative, positively selected for CCR7, excluding terminally differentiated effector memory CD45RA+ cells. The sequenced sample consisted of naive CD8+ T cells sorted from blood. The receptors were sampled from a man aged 18 to 35 in good health.

The V and J genes are TRBV27 and TRBJ1-2, with D tentatively TRBD1 (5 bases). CDR3 length: 15 residues. Germline lookup yields CDR1 MNHEY and CDR2 SMNVEV (reference sequence). V was cut by 0 bases and J by 4 bases, with 12 bases left in between. CDR3 in DNA: TGTGCCAGCAGTTTATCTTCCAGGGTCATCTATGGCTACACCTTC. This codes for CASSLSSRVIYGYTF.

A single count supports this clone. Other DNA variants within this sample encode the same CDR3. This chain links TRBV9 with TRBJ2-7; 7 bases line up with TRBD2. The CDR3 has 14 amino acids. CDR1 and CDR2 from the germline V gene are SGDLS and YYNGEE. The junction had 6 bases not matched to a gene; V was cut back by 2 bases and J by 4 bases. CDR3 amino acids: CASSVGGSGYEQYF. CDR3 nucleotides: TGTGCCAGCAGCGTCGGGGGGAGTGGTTACGAGCAGTACTTC.

The J gene is TRBJ2-5, the V gene TRBV5-1; 7 bases fit TRBD1. The CDR3 length is 16 residues. CDR1 is SGHRS and CDR2 is YFSETQ in the germline V gene. The J segment lost 5 bases and the V segment lost 4 bases, leaving 14 bases of the junction unmatched. This CDR3 reads CASSAPRQGIQETQYF. In DNA form, the CDR3 reads TGCGCCAGCAGCGCCCCCCGACAGGGTATTCAGGAGACCCAGTACTTC.

The chain has TRBV7-9 and TRBJ2-1; 13 nucleotides agree with TRBD2. The V gene end was trimmed by 5 bases and the J gene end by 4 bases; junction bases not matched to a gene: 8. CDR3 size: 17 residues. Germline V gene sequence: CDR1 SEHNR, CDR2 FQNEAQ (reference sequence). CDR3 in amino acids: CASSLGLAGEGYNEQFF. Here the CDR3 DNA reads TGTGCCAGCAGCCTCGGACTAGCGGGAGAGGGTTACAATGAGCAGTTCTTC.

The chain links TRBV5-4 to TRBJ1-2; 11 nucleotides align to TRBD1. With 4 bases clipped from V and 5 bases from J, the junction kept 10 bases outside the gene matches. There are 16 residues in the CDR3. Germline V gene sequence: CDR1 SGHNT, CDR2 YYREEE (reference sequence). The CDR3 is CASSGRGQGELYGYTF. CDR3 nucleotide sequence: TGTGCCAGCAGCGGCCGGGGACAGGGGGAATTGTATGGCTACACCTTC.

The rearrangement links TRBV6-1 to TRBJ2-7; tentatively, D is TRBD2 (5 bases). The CDR3 runs to 13 residues. In germline, CDR1 is MNHNS, CDR2 SASEGT. V shed 6 bases and J shed 3 bases, with 12 bases lying between them. The CDR3 here is CASRQSGSYEQYF. CDR3 nucleotides: TGTGCCAGCAGGCAAAGTGGGAGCTACGAGCAGTACTTC.

V is TRBV5-1 and J is TRBJ2-7; 8 bases map to TRBD1. With V trimmed by 1 base and J by 4 bases, 7 bases remained unmatched. Germline assignment: CDR1 SGHRS and CDR2 YFSETQ. CDR3 length: 15 residues. Written as DNA, the CDR3 is TGCGCCAGCAGCTTGTCGGACAGGGCGAGTTACGAGCAGTACTTC. Encoded protein: CASSLSDRASYEQYF.

This clone was seen once. Written as DNA, the CDR3 is TGCGCCAGCAGCCAAGACCCGGCTTCTACCGGGGAGCTGTTTTTT. This sequence encodes CASSQDPASTGELFF. V usage is TRBV4-1 and J usage is TRBJ2-2; D remains ambiguous. This CDR3 spans 15 amino acids. V was trimmed by 0 bases and J by 5 bases, leaving 10 bases between them. Germline V gene sequence: CDR1 MGHRA, CDR2 YSYEKL.

The genes are TRBV5-1 and TRBJ2-3; no clear D gene. Germline V gene lookup returns CDR1 SGHRS and CDR2 YFSETQ. Trimming shortened V by 8 bases and J by 0 bases, and 13 bases separated the two germline ends. The CDR3 loop spans 14 amino acids. CDR3: CASMDGTSTDTQYF. CDR3 nucleotide sequence: TGCGCCAGTATGGACGGAACTAGCACAGATACGCAGTATTTT. The variable domain in full, with the rest retrieved from reference TRBV5-1 and TRBJ2-3, is KAGVTQTPRYLIKTRGQQVTLSCSPISGHRSVSWYQQTPGQGLQFLFEYFSETQRNKGNFPGRFSGRQFSNSRSEMNVSTLELGDSALYLCASMDGTSTDTQYFGPGTRLTVL.

Of note for this clone: Other DNA sequences of this sample code for an identical CDR3. CDR3 region: CASSLDREETQYF. The DNA for the CDR3 is TGTGCCAGCAGTTTGGACCGGGAAGAGACCCAGTACTTC. The rearrangement uses TRBV28 and TRBJ2-5; D gene uncertain. Germline lookup yields CDR1 MDHEN and CDR2 SYDVKM. V was pared by 3 bases and J by 3 bases, with 8 bases between. The CDR3 has 13 amino acids.

The V and J genes are TRBV19 and TRBJ2-2; 9 nucleotides align to TRBD2. The CDR3 has 16 residues. V lost 7 bases, J lost 0 bases, and 6 bases stayed unmatched. The germline CDR1 and CDR2 sequences are LNHDA and SQIVND (reference sequence). CDR3 in DNA: TGTGCCAGTACCGCGACTAGCGGTGCGAACACCGGGGAGCTGTTTTTT. It codes for CASTATSGANTGELFF.

For this clone: Other DNA sequences within the sample encode an identical CDR3. This chain links TRBV5-6 with TRBJ1-1; unclear D gene. The germline V and J ends were trimmed by 1 base and 1 base, with 5 bases remaining between them. Germline lookup yields CDR1 SGHDT and CDR2 YYEEEE. The CDR3 has 13 amino acids. This CDR3 is CASSLTGNTEAFF. For the CDR3, the DNA is TGTGCCAGCAGCTTGACGGGGAACACTGAAGCTTTCTTT. The complete variable domain, with remaining parts taken from reference TRBV5-6 and TRBJ1-1, reads DAGVTQSPTHLIKTRGQQVTLRCSPKSGHDTVSWYQQALGQGPQFIFQYYEEEERQRGNFPDRFSGHQFPNYSSELNVNALLLGDSALYLCASSLTGNTEAFFGQGTRLTVV.

The rearrangement links TRBV6-5 to TRBJ2-1; either TRBD1 or TRBD2 may fit D (5 bases each). CDR1 and CDR2 (germline): MNHEY, SVGAGI. This CDR3 is built from 15 residues. V lost 5 bases to trimming and J lost 7 bases, with 18 bases between them. CDR3 sequence (DNA): TGTGCCAGCAGTAGGGACCCAATGGGCGGTAATGAGCAGTTCTTC. It is translated as CASSRDPMGGNEQFF.

V usage is TRBV27 and J usage is TRBJ2-7, with 7 positions matching TRBD2. V dropped 6 bases and J dropped 1; count of bases not matched to a gene: 6. The CDR3 runs to 14 residues. Per the germline V gene, CDR1 is MNHEY and CDR2 is SMNVEV (reference sequence). CDR3 amino acids: CASRNSGFSYEQYF. The CDR3 bases are TGTGCCAGCAGGAATAGCGGGTTTTCCTACGAGCAGTACTTC.

The chain uses TRBV5-1 and TRBJ2-7, with 7 bases lining up with TRBD1. The CDR3 sequence is 16 residues long. J was trimmed by 0 bases and V by 0 bases; bases with no gene match: 6. Looked up from germline, CDR1 is SGHRS and CDR2 is YFSETQ. CDR3 nucleotides: TGCGCCAGCAGCTTGGACCCACAGGGGCACTCCTACGAGCAGTACTTC. Translated: CASSLDPQGHSYEQYF.

The chain is built from TRBV7-8 and TRBJ1-3; tentative D call: TRBD1 (5 bases). With 0 bases removed from V and 5 bases from J, the gap between germline ends came to 23 bases. The germline V gene encodes CDR1 SGHVS and CDR2 FQNEAQ. This CDR3 spans 19 amino acids. This chain's CDR3 is CASSLALGGAGHMRNTIYF. The CDR3 DNA is TGTGCCAGCAGCTTAGCCCTTGGAGGGGCAGGGCATATGAGAAACACCATATATTTT.

The chain uses TRBV27 and TRBJ2-7; D ambiguous. The CDR3 contains 15 residues. Germline CDR1 and CDR2: MNHEY and SMNVEV (reference sequence). V shed 2 bases and J shed 0 bases, with 11 bases lying between them. This chain's CDR3 is CASSLGLWSSYEQYF. DNA of the CDR3: TGTGCCAGCAGTTTAGGGCTGTGGTCCTCCTACGAGCAGTACTTC.

Turning to this clone: The same CDR3 arises from other DNA sequences in this sample as well. J is TRBJ2-7 and V is TRBV4-1, with 7 positions matching TRBD1. The CDR3 covers 12 residues. The germline CDR1 and CDR2 sequences are MGHRA and YSYEKL. V lost 4 bases and J lost 3; bases outside the gene matches: 0. The CDR3 here is CASSRDSYEQYF. The CDR3 DNA follows: TGCGCCAGCAGCCGGGACAGCTACGAGCAGTACTTC.

This CDR3 is CASSSGPYEQYF. The DNA of the CDR3 is TGTGCCAGTAGTAGCGGACCCTACGAGCAGTACTTC. This chain uses TRBV19 with TRBJ2-7; D gene ambiguous. Germline V gives CDR1 LNHDA, CDR2 SQIVND (reference sequence). The CDR3 contains 12 residues. V lost 4 bases and J lost 2, with 6 bases in between.

This clone was detected only a few times. The chain carries TRBV6-5 and TRBJ1-1; the D gene is possibly TRBD1 (6 bases). Germline V gives CDR1 MNHEY, CDR2 SVGAGI. V lost 7 bases and J 6 bases, leaving 12 bases between the germline ends. The CDR3 length is 12 residues. CDR3 loop: CASTSGVAEAFF. The CDR3 DNA reads TGTGCCAGCACCTCAGGGGTGGCTGAAGCTTTCTTT.

The chain employs TRBV5-1 and TRBJ2-7; 7 nucleotides match TRBD1. J lost 6 bases, V lost 4 bases, and 4 bases had no gene match. The V gene's germline CDR1 is SGHRS and CDR2 YFSETQ. The CDR3 extends over 12 amino acids. CDR3 loop: CASSETGPEQYF. The CDR3, as DNA: TGCGCCAGCAGCGAGACAGGGCCCGAGCAGTACTTC.

The rearrangement uses TRBV9 and TRBJ1-6; D possibly corresponds to TRBD1 (5 bases). Trimming pared 2 bases from V and 7 bases from J, leaving 7 bases between. The CDR3 loop spans 13 amino acids. From germline, CDR1 is SGDLS and CDR2 YYNGEE. CDR3 region: CASSVPGNSPLHF. The CDR3 nucleotides are TGTGCCAGCAGCGTTCCAGGGAATTCACCCCTCCACTTT.

With regard to this clone: The same CDR3 can be traced to other DNA sequences in this sample. The chain links TRBV5-6 to TRBJ1-5; the D is unclear. V lost 1 base to trimming and J lost 6 bases, with 5 bases between them. This CDR3 is 12 amino acids long. Germline-derived CDR1 and CDR2 are SGHDT and YYEEEE. Written as DNA, the CDR3 is TGTGCCAGCAGCTTGTCAGGTCAGCCCCAGCATTTT. It specifies CASSLSGQPQHF.

V gene TRBV5-8 combines with J gene TRBJ1-1; D gene uncertain. The CDR3 spans 12 residues. With 4 bases removed from V and 6 bases from J, the gap between germline ends came to 10 bases. Germline-derived CDR1 and CDR2 are SGHTS and YDEGEE. CDR3: CASSPLVAEAFF. CDR3 DNA sequence: TGTGCCAGCAGCCCCCTTGTAGCTGAAGCTTTCTTT.